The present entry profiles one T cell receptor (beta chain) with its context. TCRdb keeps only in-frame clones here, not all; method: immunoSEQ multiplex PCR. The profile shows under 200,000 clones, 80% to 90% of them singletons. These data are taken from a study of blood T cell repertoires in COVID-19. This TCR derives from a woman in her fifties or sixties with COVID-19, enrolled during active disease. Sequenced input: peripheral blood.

The CDR3 region has the DNA TGTGCCAGCAGCCCCGGTAGCGGGCGCACAGATACGCAGTATTTT. The encoded protein is CASSPGSGRTDTQYF. The rearrangement uses TRBV7-2 and TRBJ2-3; 7 bases line up with TRBD2. Germline-derived CDR1 and CDR2 are SGHTA and FQGNSA. The trim removed 5 bases at V and 1 base at J, leaving 6 bases unmatched. The CDR3 is 15 residues long.